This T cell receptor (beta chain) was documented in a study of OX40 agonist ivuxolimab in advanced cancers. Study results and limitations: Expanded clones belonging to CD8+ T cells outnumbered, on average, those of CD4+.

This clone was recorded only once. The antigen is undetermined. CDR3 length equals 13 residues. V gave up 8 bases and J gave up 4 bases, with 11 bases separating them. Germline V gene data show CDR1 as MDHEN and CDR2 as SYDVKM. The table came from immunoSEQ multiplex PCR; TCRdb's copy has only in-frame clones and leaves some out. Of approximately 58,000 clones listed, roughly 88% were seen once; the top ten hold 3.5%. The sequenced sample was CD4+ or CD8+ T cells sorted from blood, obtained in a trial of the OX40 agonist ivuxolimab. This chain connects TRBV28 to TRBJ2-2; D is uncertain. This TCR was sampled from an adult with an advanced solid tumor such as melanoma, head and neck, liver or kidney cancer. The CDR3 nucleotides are TGTGCCAGCGATCGTTCCATCACCGGGGAGCTGTTTTTT. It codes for CASDRSITGELFF.